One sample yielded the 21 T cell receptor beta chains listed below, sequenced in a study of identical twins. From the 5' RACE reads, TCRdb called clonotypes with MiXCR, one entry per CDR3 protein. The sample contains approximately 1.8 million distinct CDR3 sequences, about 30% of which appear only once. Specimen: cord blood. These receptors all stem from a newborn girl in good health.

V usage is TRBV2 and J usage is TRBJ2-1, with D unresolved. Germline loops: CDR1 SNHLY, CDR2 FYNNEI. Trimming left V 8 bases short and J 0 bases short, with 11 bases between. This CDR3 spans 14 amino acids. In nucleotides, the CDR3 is TGTGCCAGCGTTCCCCTCTTCTCCTACAATGAGCAGTTCTTC. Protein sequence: CASVPLFSYNEQFF.

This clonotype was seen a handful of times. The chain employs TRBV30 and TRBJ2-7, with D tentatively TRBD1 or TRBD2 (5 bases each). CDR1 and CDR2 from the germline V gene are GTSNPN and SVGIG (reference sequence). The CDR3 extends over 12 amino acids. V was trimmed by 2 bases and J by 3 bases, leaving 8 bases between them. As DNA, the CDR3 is TGTGCCTGGAGTACTGGGGGCTACGAGCAGTACTTC. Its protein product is CAWSTGGYEQYF.

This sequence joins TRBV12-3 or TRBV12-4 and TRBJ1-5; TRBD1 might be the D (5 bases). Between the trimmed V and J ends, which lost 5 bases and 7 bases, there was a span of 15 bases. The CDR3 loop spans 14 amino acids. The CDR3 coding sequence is TGTGCCAGCAGTCCCCGCGGACAATGGCAGCCCCAGCATTTT. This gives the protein CASSPRGQWQPQHF.

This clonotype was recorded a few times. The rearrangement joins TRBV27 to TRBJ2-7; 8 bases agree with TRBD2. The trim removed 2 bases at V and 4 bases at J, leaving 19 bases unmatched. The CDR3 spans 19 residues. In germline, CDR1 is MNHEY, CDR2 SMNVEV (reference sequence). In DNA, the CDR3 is TGTGCCAGCAGTTTACGGGGTCTTGGCGGGAGGTACTACGGGTACGAGCAGTACTTC. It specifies CASSLRGLGGRYYGYEQYF.

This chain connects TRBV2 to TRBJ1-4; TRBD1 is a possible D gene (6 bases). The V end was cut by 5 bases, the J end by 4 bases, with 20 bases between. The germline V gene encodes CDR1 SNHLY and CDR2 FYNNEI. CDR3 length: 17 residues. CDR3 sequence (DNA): TGTGCCAGCAGTCTCCGCACCAACAGGGAGATTAATGAAAAACTGTTTTTT. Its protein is CASSLRTNREINEKLFF.

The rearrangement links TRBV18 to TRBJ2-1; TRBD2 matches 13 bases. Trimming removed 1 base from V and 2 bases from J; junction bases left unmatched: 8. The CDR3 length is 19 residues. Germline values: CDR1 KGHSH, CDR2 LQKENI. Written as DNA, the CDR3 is TGTGCCAGCTCACCACTCGGACTAGCGGGAGTCATCGCCTACAATGAGCAGTTCTTC. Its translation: CASSPLGLAGVIAYNEQFF.

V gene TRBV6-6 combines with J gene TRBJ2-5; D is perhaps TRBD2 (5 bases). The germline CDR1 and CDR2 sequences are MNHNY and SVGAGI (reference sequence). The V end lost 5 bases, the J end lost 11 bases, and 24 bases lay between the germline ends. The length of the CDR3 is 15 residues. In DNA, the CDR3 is TGTGCCAGCAGTCAGGTATTCGGGGAGTACAATGAGCAGTACTTC. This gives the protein CASSQVFGEYNEQYF.

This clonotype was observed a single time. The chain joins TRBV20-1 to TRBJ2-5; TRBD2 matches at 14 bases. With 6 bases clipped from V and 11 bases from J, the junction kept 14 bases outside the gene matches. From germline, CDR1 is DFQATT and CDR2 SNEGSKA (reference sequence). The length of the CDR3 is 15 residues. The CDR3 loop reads CSADGGTSGSYEQYF. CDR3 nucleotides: TGCAGTGCCGACGGGGGGACTAGCGGGAGCTATGAGCAGTACTTC.

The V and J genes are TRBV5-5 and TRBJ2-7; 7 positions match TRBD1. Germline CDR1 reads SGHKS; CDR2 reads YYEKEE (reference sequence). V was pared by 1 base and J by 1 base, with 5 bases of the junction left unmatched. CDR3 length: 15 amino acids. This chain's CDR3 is CASSLHGTASYEQYF. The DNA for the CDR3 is TGTGCCAGCAGCTTGCACGGGACAGCTTCCTACGAGCAGTACTTC. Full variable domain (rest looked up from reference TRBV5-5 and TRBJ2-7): DAGVTQSPTHLIKTRGQQVTLRCSPISGHKSVSWYQQVLGQGPQFIFQYYEKEERGRGNFPDRFSARQFPNYSSELNVNALLLGDSALYLCASSLHGTASYEQYFGPGTRLTVT.

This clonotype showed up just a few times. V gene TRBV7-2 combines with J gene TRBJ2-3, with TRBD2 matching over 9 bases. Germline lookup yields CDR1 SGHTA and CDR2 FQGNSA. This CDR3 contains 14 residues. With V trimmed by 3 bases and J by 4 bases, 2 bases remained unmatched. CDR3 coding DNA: TGTGCCAGCAGCTTCAAGCGGGGGGCAGATACGCAGTATTTT. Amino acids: CASSFKRGADTQYF.

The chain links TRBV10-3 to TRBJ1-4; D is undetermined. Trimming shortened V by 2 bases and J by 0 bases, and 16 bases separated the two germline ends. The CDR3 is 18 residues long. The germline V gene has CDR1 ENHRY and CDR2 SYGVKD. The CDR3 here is CAISEGKVPHATNEKLFF. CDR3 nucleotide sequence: TGTGCCATCAGTGAGGGAAAGGTCCCTCACGCAACTAATGAAAAACTGTTTTTT.

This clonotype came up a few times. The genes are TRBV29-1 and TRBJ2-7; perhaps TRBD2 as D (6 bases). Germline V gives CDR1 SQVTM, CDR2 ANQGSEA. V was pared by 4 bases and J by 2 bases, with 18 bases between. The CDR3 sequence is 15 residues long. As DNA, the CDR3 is TGCAGCGTTGTGATGACTAGTTTGGTCACCTACGAGCAGTACTTC. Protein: CSVVMTSLVTYEQYF.

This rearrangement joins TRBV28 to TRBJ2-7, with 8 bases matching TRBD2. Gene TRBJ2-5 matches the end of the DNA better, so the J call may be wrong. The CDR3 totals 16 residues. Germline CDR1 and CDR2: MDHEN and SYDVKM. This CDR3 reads CASSTHQAGVKETQYF. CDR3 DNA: TGTGCCAGCTCGACCCATCAAGCGGGAGTAAAAGAGACCCAGTACTTC.

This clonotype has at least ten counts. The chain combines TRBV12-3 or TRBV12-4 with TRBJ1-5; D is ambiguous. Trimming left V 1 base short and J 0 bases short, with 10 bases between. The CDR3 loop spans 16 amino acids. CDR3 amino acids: CASSLGGLYSNQPQHF. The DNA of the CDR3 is TGTGCCAGCAGTTTAGGAGGGCTTTATAGCAATCAGCCCCAGCATTTT.

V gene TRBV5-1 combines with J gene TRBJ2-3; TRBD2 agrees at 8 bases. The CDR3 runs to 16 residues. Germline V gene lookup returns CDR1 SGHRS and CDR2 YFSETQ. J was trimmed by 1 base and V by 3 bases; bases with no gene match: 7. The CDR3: CASSYSAGEGTDTQYF. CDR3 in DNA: TGCGCCAGCAGCTACTCAGCGGGAGAGGGCACAGATACGCAGTATTTT.

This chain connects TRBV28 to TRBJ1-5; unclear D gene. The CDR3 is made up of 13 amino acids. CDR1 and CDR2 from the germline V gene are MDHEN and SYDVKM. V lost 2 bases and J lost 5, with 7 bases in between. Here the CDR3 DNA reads TGTGCCAGCAGTTTAATATTGGATCAGCCCCAGCATTTT. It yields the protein CASSLILDQPQHF.

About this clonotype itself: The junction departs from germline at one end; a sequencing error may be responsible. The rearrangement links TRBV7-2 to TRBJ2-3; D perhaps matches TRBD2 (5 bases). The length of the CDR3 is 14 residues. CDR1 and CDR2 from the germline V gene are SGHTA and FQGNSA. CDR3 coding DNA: TGTGCCTGCAGCTCGGGATATGGCACAGATACGCAGTATTTT. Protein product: CACSSGYGTDTQYF.

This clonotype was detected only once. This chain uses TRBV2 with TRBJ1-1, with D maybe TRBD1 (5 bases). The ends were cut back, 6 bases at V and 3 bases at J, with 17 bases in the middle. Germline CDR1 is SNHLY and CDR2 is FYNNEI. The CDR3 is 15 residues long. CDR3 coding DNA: TGTGCCAGCAGAAAACGGGGGGGTCTGGACACTGAAGCTTTCTTT. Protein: CASRKRGGLDTEAFF.

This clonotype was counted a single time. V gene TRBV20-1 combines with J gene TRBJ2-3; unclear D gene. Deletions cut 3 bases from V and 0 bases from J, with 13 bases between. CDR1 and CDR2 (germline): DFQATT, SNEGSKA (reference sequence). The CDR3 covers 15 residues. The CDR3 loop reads CSASKGTASTDTQYF. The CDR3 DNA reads TGCAGTGCTAGTAAGGGCACCGCTAGCACAGATACGCAGTATTTT.

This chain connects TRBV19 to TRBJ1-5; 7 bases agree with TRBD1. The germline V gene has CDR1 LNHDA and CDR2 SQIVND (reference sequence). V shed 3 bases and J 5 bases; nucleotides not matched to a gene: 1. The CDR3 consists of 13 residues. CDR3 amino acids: CASSMTGYQPQHF. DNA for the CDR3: TGTGCCAGTAGTATGACAGGGTATCAGCCCCAGCATTTT.

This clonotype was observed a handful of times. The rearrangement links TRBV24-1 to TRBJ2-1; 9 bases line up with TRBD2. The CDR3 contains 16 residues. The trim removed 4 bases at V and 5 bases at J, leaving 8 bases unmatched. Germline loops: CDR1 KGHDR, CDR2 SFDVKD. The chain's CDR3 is CATSEGMAGGNNEQFF. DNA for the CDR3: TGTGCCACCAGTGAGGGCATGGCGGGGGGGAACAATGAGCAGTTCTTC.